This entry features one TCR beta chain sequence. Its specificity is not known. CDR3 length equals 16 residues. Deletions cut 2 bases from V and 1 base from J, with 12 bases between. Germline-derived CDR1 and CDR2 are KGHSH and LQKENI. Described time point: sample taken at primary tumor resection. No cell sorting; template was whole RNA from tumor, lung tissue or PBMC. The data stem from a study of spatial heterogeneity in lung cancer. Study conclusions and caveats: The study found that expanded intratumoral alpha and beta TCR counts tracked tumor mutation counts.

TCRdb called the 5' RACE reads again in MiXCR, with one record for every CDR3 protein. This sample yields about 20,000 distinct CDR3 sequences, of which 7.5% are seen a single time; about 23% belongs to the top ten. Here the sequenced sample was lung tumor tissue, taken at surgery. The TCR sequence derives from a male donor with early-stage non-small cell lung cancer. This chain links TRBV18 with TRBJ1-5, with D possibly being TRBD1 (6 bases). For the CDR3, the DNA is TGTGCCAGCTCACCAATGGGGGCGGGGAGCAATCAGCCCCAGCATTTT. This translates into CASSPMGAGSNQPQHF.